The 19 T cell receptor beta chains reported below all come from one sample, sequenced in a study of cytomegalovirus exposure and HLA in healthy donors. PCR used 60 Vbeta primers and 13 Jbeta primers. Assay used: immunoSEQ multiplex PCR; TCRdb lists only in-frame clones, some missing. The sample gives over 75,000 clones, about 75% of which show up once; about 7% is in the top ten. Sequencing was performed on PBMCs. The receptors come from a man aged 40-55 years in good health and CMV-seropositive.

Written as DNA, the CDR3 is TGTGCCAGCAGTGATGAGGGGGGCAATCAGCCCCAGCATTTT. It specifies CASSDEGGNQPQHF. The chain combines TRBV6-5 with TRBJ1-5; TRBD1 is a possible D gene (6 bases). V lost 5 bases and J lost 2, with 10 bases in between. CDR3 size: 14 residues. In germline, CDR1 is MNHEY, CDR2 SVGAGI.

A few counts support this clone. V usage is TRBV6-1 and J usage is TRBJ1-1; TRBD1 is a possible D gene (5 bases). Germline V lookup: CDR1 MNHNS, CDR2 SASEGT. The CDR3 extends over 14 amino acids. Trimming removed 6 bases from V and 8 bases from J, with 19 bases in between. CDR3 residues: CASRWDSEREEAFF. CDR3 DNA: TGTGCCAGCAGGTGGGACTCCGAGAGGGAAGAAGCTTTCTTT.

This chain connects TRBV5-1 to TRBJ2-5; no firm D call. The CDR3 is 10 residues long. Germline loops: CDR1 SGHRS, CDR2 YFSETQ. V lost 5 bases and J 5 bases, leaving 4 bases between the germline ends. For the CDR3, the DNA is TGCGCCAGCAGGAGGGAGACCCAGTACTTC. Translating gives CASRRETQYF.

Turning to this clone: Other DNA sequences in the same sample also yield this CDR3. V usage is TRBV9 and J usage is TRBJ2-7, with D tentatively TRBD2 (7 bases). The CDR3 extends over 14 amino acids. V was clipped by 0 bases and J by 2 bases, with 9 bases between them. The germline gives CDR1 SGDLS, CDR2 YYNGEE. Here the CDR3 DNA reads TGTGCCAGCAGCGTAGGGGGGGGCGCCTACGAGCAGTACTTC. It encodes CASSVGGGAYEQYF.

The J gene is TRBJ2-3, the V gene TRBV4-1, with D possibly TRBD2 on 7 matching bases. Germline V gives CDR1 MGHRA, CDR2 YSYEKL. The CDR3 has 15 amino acids. The V and J ends lost 4 bases and 6 bases respectively, with 17 bases between them. The CDR3 loop reads CASSLAGAWSDTQYF. The CDR3 region has the DNA TGCGCCAGCAGCCTCGCGGGGGCCTGGTCCGATACGCAGTATTTT.

This clone showed up just once. The chain carries TRBV21-1 and TRBJ2-7; TRBD1, the table's D call, lacks a check against the DNA. TRBV21-1 is a known pseudogene. This CDR3 contains 17 residues. This CDR3 reads CASSKEEKDRGNYEQYF. DNA of the CDR3: TGTGCCAGCAGCAAAGAAGAAAAGGACAGGGGGAACTACGAGCAGTACTTC.

The genes are TRBV7-9 and TRBJ2-5; D not certain. CDR3 length: 14 residues. V was clipped by 4 bases and J by 0 bases, with 9 bases between them. Germline lookup yields CDR1 SEHNR and CDR2 FQNEAQ (reference sequence). Here the CDR3 reads CASSSDMYQETQYF. DNA for the CDR3: TGTGCCAGCAGCTCAGACATGTACCAAGAGACCCAGTACTTC.

CDR3 in amino acids: CASTSGRTGELFF. Here the CDR3 DNA reads TGTGCCAGCACTTCAGGGCGCACCGGGGAGCTGTTTTTT. The chain carries TRBV25-1 and TRBJ2-2; possibly TRBD1 for D (5 bases). V gave up 7 bases and J gave up 4 bases, with 10 bases separating them. The CDR3 runs to 13 residues. Germline V gene data show CDR1 as MGHDK and CDR2 as SYGVNS.

The J gene is TRBJ2-2, the V gene TRBV28, with D perhaps TRBD2 (5 bases). This CDR3 spans 15 amino acids. Looked up from germline, CDR1 is MDHEN and CDR2 is SYDVKM. Trimming left V 7 bases short and J 0 bases short, with 12 bases between. The CDR3 is CASTSDSPNTGELFF. CDR3 in DNA: TGTGCCAGCACCTCGGACTCGCCGAACACCGGGGAGCTGTTTTTT.

This rearrangement joins TRBV5-1 to TRBJ1-5; D is unresolved. The CDR3 has 14 amino acids. Germline V gene sequence: CDR1 SGHRS, CDR2 YFSETQ. V was clipped by 0 bases and J by 6 bases, with 10 bases between them. CDR3 sequence: CASSLEGTGQPQHF. The CDR3 DNA is TGCGCCAGCAGCTTGGAAGGAACGGGTCAGCCCCAGCATTTT.

The chain links TRBV5-1 to TRBJ2-7; D possibly corresponds to TRBD2 (6 bases). Per germline, CDR1 SGHRS and CDR2 YFSETQ. V lost 6 bases to trimming and J lost 3 bases, with 10 bases between them. The CDR3 spans 12 residues. CDR3 amino acids: CASNGGGYEQYF. In DNA form, the CDR3 reads TGCGCCAGCAACGGGGGAGGCTACGAGCAGTACTTC.

The chain uses TRBV28 and TRBJ2-2, with TRBD2 identical over 9 bases. The CDR3 sequence is 16 residues long. V was pared by 7 bases and J by 3 bases, with 9 bases of the junction left unmatched. Germline loops: CDR1 MDHEN, CDR2 SYDVKM. The CDR3, as DNA: TGTGCCAGCACCTCTGGAAAGCGGGGGGACACCGGGGAGCTGTTTTTT. Encoded protein: CASTSGKRGDTGELFF. Complete variable domain (other parts from reference TRBV28 and TRBJ2-2): DVKVTQSSRYLVKRTGEKVFLECVQDMDHENMFWYRQDPGLGLRLIYFSYDVKMKEKGDIPEGYSVSREKKERFSLILESASTNQTSMYLCASTSGKRGDTGELFFGEGSRLTVL.

The J gene is TRBJ2-1, the V gene TRBV7-2; a weak D match, TRBD1 (5 bases). The V gene lost 1 base and the J gene lost 5 bases, with 9 bases spanning the gap. This CDR3 comprises 14 residues. CDR1 SGHTA and CDR2 FQGNSA come from the germline V gene. The chain's CDR3 is CASSLGQGHNEQFF. The CDR3 DNA follows: TGTGCCAGCAGCTTAGGCCAGGGCCACAATGAGCAGTTCTTC.

The chain has TRBV5-1 and TRBJ2-1; 13 positions agree with TRBD2. The CDR3 length is 16 residues. Germline lookup yields CDR1 SGHRS and CDR2 YFSETQ. V lost 4 bases and J lost 8; bases outside the gene matches: 9. The DNA for the CDR3 is TGCGCCAGCAGCCTCGTAACTAGCGGGGGGGCCCATGAGCAGTTCTTC. As protein: CASSLVTSGGAHEQFF. Together with reference TRBV5-1 and TRBJ2-1, the CDR3 gives the full variable domain: KAGVTQTPRYLIKTRGQQVTLSCSPISGHRSVSWYQQTPGQGLQFLFEYFSETQRNKGNFPGRFSGRQFSNSRSEMNVSTLELGDSALYLCASSLVTSGGAHEQFFGPGTRLTVL.

By share of the sample, this clone is medium-sized (0.01 to 0.1%). The V and J genes are TRBV9 and TRBJ2-7; tentatively, D is TRBD1 (7 bases). Trimming cost V 4 bases and J 2 bases, with 16 bases left between them. The CDR3 consists of 15 residues. Germline loops: CDR1 SGDLS, CDR2 YYNGEE. CDR3: CASSPSDREAYEQYF. The CDR3 region has the DNA TGTGCCAGCAGCCCCTCCGACAGGGAGGCCTACGAGCAGTACTTC. Full variable domain (rest looked up from reference TRBV9 and TRBJ2-7): DSGVTQTPKHLITATGQRVTLRCSPRSGDLSVYWYQQSLDQGLQFLIQYYNGEERAKGNILERFSAQQFPDLHSELNLSSLELGDSALYFCASSPSDREAYEQYFGPGTRLTVT.

This clone was observed a few times. This chain uses TRBV19 with TRBJ2-3; tentatively, D is TRBD2 (6 bases). Germline V CDR1 and CDR2: LNHDA, SQIVND (reference sequence). V was cut by 3 bases and J by 5 bases, with 12 bases left in between. The CDR3 is 14 residues long. CDR3 DNA: TGTGCCAGTAGTATCGGCCAGGGAGGAGATACGCAGTATTTT. This encodes CASSIGQGGDTQYF.

V and J are TRBV5-4 and TRBJ2-6; D remains ambiguous. Germline values: CDR1 SGHNT, CDR2 YYREEE (reference sequence). The V gene lost 4 bases and the J gene lost 0 bases, with 8 bases spanning the gap. The CDR3 runs to 15 residues. The CDR3 protein is CASSPPGSGANVLTF. In nucleotides, the CDR3 is TGTGCCAGCAGCCCGCCGGGCTCTGGGGCCAACGTCCTGACTTTC.

This chain uses TRBV2 with TRBJ2-7, with TRBD1 matching 8 bases. Germline assignment: CDR1 SNHLY and CDR2 FYNNEI. CDR3 length equals 13 residues. V lost 6 bases and J lost 6; bases outside the gene matches: 7. The CDR3 here is CASSLTGALEQYF. As DNA, the CDR3 is TGTGCCAGCAGCCTGACAGGGGCCCTCGAGCAGTACTTC. The variable domain in full, with the rest retrieved from reference TRBV2 and TRBJ2-7, is EPEVTQTPSHQVTQMGQEVILRCVPISNHLYFYWYRQILGQKVEFLVSFYNNEISEKSEIFDDQFSVERPDGSNFTLKIRSTKLEDSAMYFCASSLTGALEQYFGPGTRLTVT.

This rearrangement joins TRBV5-8 to TRBJ2-3; 11 bases are shared with TRBD2. This CDR3 contains 15 residues. Per the germline V gene, CDR1 is SGHTS and CDR2 is YDEGEE. The trim removed 4 bases at V and 5 bases at J, leaving 6 bases unmatched. For the CDR3, the DNA is TGTGCCAGCAGCCTTAGCGGGGGGGCAAGAGATACGCAGTATTTT. Protein sequence: CASSLSGGARDTQYF.